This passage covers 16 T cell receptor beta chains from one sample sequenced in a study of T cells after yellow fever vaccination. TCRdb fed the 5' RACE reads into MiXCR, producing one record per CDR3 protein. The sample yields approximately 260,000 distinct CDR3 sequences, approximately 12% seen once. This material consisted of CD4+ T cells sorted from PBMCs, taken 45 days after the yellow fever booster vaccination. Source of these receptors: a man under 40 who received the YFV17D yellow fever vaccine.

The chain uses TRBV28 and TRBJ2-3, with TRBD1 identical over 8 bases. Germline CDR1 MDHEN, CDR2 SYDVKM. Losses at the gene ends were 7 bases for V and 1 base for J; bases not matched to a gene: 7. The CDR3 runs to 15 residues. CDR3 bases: TGTGCCAGCACCTCAGGGGGCTGGGGCACAGATACGCAGTATTTT. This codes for CASTSGGWGTDTQYF.

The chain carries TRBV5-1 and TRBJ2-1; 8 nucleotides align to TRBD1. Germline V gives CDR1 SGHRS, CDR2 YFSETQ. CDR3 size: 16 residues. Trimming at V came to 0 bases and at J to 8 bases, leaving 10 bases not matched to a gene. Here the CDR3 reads CASSLALGQGGYEQFF. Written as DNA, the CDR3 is TGCGCCAGCAGCTTGGCCCTCGGACAGGGTGGCTATGAGCAGTTCTTC.

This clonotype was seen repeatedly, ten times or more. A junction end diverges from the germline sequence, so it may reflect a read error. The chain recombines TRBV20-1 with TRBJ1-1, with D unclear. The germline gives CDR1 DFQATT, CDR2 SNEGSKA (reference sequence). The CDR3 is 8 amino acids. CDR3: CSANKALF. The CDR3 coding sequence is TGCAGTGCCAACAAGGCGCTCTTT.

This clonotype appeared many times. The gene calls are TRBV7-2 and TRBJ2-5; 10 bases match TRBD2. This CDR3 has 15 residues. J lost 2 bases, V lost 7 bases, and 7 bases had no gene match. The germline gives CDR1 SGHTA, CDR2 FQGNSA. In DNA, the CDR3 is TGTGCCAGCACAGCGGGAGGGCCTCCTCAAGAGACCCAGTACTTC. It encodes CASTAGGPPQETQYF.

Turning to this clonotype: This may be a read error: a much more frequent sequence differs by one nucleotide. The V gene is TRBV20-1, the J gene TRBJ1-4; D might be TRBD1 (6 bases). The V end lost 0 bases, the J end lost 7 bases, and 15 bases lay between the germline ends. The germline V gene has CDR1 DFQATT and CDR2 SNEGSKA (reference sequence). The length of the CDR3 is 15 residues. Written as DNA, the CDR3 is TGCAGTGCTAGAGACCCCGGGGGGCGGGGTGAAAAACTGTTTTTT. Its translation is CSARDPGGRGEKLFF.

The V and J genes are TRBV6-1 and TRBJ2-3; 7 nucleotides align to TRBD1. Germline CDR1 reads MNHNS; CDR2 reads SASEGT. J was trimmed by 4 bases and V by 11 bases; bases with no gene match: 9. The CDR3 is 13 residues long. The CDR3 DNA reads TGTGCCGGCAAGACAGGGTGGGCAGATACGCAGTATTTT. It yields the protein CAGKTGWADTQYF.

The CDR3 loop reads CASSLNNQETQYF. Written as DNA, the CDR3 is TGTGCCAGCAGCCTTAACAACCAAGAGACCCAGTACTTC. This chain uses TRBV5-4 with TRBJ2-5; D gene ambiguous. V lost 4 bases to trimming and J lost 0 bases, with 7 bases between them. CDR3 length: 13 amino acids. Germline V CDR1 and CDR2: SGHNT, YYREEE (reference sequence).

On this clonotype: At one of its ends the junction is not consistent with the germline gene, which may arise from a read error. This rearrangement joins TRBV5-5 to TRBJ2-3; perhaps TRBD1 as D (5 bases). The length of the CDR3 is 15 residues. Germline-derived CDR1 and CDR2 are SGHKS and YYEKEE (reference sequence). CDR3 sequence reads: CASTLPRQGADTQYF. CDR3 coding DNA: TGTGCCAGCACCTTGCCCCGGCAGGGTGCAGATACGCAGTATTTT. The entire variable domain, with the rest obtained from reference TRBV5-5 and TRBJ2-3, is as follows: DAGVTQSPTHLIKTRGQQVTLRCSPISGHKSVSWYQQVLGQGPQFIFQYYEKEERGRGNFPDRFSARQFPNYSSELNVNALLLGDSALYLCASTLPRQGADTQYFGPGTRLTVL.

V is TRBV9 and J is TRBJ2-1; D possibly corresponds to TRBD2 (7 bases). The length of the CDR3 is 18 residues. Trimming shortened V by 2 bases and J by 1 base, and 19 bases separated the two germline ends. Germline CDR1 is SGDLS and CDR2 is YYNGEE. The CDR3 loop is CASSVPPGGGQSYNEQFF. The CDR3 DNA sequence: TGTGCCAGCAGCGTCCCCCCGGGCGGGGGACAATCCTACAATGAGCAGTTCTTC.

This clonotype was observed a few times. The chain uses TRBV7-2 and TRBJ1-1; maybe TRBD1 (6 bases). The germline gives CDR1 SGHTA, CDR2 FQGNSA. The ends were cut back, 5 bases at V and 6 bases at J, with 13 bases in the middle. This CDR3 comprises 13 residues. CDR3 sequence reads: CASSQGGVPEAFF. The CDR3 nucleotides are TGTGCCAGCAGCCAAGGGGGGGTCCCTGAAGCTTTCTTT.

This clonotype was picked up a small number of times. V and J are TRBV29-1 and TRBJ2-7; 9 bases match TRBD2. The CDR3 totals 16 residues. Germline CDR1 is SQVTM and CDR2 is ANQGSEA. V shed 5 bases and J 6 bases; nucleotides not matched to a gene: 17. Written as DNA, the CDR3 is TGCAGCGTTCTTGTCCTAGCGGGGAGGGCTCACCGCGAGCAGTACTTC. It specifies CSVLVLAGRAHREQYF.

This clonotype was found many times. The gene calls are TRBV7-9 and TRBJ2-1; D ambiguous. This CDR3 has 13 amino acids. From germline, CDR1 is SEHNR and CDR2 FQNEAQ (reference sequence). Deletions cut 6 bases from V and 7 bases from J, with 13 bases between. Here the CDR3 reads CASRVGTWNEQFF. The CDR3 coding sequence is TGTGCCAGCAGGGTCGGAACCTGGAATGAGCAGTTCTTC.

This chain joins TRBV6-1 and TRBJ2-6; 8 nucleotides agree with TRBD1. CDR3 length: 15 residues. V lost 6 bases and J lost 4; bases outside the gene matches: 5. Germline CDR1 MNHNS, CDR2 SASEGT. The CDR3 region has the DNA TGTGCCAGCAGGGACAGGGCTTCCGGGGCCAACGTCCTGACTTTC. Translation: CASRDRASGANVLTF.

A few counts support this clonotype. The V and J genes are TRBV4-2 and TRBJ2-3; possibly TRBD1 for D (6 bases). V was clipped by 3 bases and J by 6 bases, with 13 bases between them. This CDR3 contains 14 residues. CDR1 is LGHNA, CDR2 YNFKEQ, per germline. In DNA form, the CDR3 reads TGTGCCAGCAGCCAGGAAGAGAGGGGGGATACGCAGTATTTT. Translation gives CASSQEERGDTQYF.

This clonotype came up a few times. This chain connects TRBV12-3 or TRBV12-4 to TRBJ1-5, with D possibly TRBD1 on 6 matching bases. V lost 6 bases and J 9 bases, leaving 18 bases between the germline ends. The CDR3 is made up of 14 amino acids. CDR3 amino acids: CASSPGQIERPQHF. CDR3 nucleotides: TGTGCCAGCAGCCCCGGACAGATTGAACGGCCCCAGCATTTT.

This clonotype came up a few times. CDR3 residues: CASSFETGGDEKLFF. CDR3 nucleotide sequence: TGTGCCAGCAGTTTTGAGACAGGGGGCGATGAAAAACTGTTTTTT. The rearrangement joins TRBV28 to TRBJ1-4; TRBD1 matches 10 bases. V shed 3 bases and J 6 bases; nucleotides not matched to a gene: 4. This CDR3 spans 15 amino acids. Per the germline V gene, CDR1 is MDHEN and CDR2 is SYDVKM.